These 5 T cell receptor beta chains were sequenced from one sample in a study of blood T cell repertoires in COVID-19. Here immunoSEQ multiplex PCR was the method, and the copy in TCRdb shows in-frame clones only, minus some. The data hold hundreds of thousands of clones, with about 89% observed a single time. The source material was peripheral blood. All receptors come from a woman aged 55-69 years with COVID-19, enrolled during active disease.

The chain employs TRBV25-1 and TRBJ1-4; the D gene is possibly TRBD1 (5 bases). V was pared by 8 bases and J by 7 bases, with 26 bases between. The germline gives CDR1 MGHDK, CDR2 SYGVNS. The CDR3 runs to 17 residues. DNA for the CDR3: TGTGCCAGCTCAGAAGGACGCCAGGGATATTTGGGTGAAAAACTGTTTTTT. Encoded protein: CASSEGRQGYLGEKLFF.

The chain couples TRBV5-4 to TRBJ2-5; 14 bases align to TRBD2. Germline V gives CDR1 SGHNT, CDR2 YYREEE (reference sequence). The length of the CDR3 is 15 residues. Trimming took 4 bases from V and 5 from J; bases not matched to a gene: 4. DNA of the CDR3: TGTGCCAGCAGCGTGGGACTAGCGGGGGTGGAGACCCAGTACTTC. This encodes CASSVGLAGVETQYF.

The chain joins TRBV30 to TRBJ1-5; TRBD1 matches at 8 bases. The CDR3 has 15 amino acids. With V trimmed by 1 base and J by 3 bases, 5 bases remained unmatched. Germline CDR1 GTSNPN, CDR2 SVGIG (reference sequence). The CDR3 here is CAWSGTGFANQPQHF. The CDR3, as DNA: TGTGCCTGGAGTGGGACAGGGTTTGCCAATCAGCCCCAGCATTTT.

The genes are TRBV27 and TRBJ1-2, with no clear D. This CDR3 region has 15 residues. The V gene's germline CDR1 is MNHEY and CDR2 SMNVEV (reference sequence). Trimming stripped 5 bases from V and 1 base from J, with 14 bases between. The DNA for the CDR3 is TGTGCCAGCAGTCCACGACCACAGAATAACTATGGCTACACCTTC. This translates into CASSPRPQNNYGYTF.

The rearrangement uses TRBV18 and TRBJ2-5; D may be TRBD1 (5 bases). V shed 1 base and J shed 4 bases, with 13 bases lying between them. The CDR3 has 15 residues. Germline V gives CDR1 KGHSH, CDR2 LQKENI. The CDR3 region is CASSPRQGVGETQYF. As DNA, the CDR3 is TGTGCCAGCTCACCACGGCAAGGGGTAGGAGAGACCCAGTACTTC.